The sequence of this TCR beta chain was determined in a study of T cell clonotyping in hematopoietic cell transplantation. Study at large: Cytoreduction preceded collection of pretransplant recipient samples.

Data came from immunoSEQ multiplex PCR; TCRdb stores just in-frame clones and leaves some out. There are roughly 46,000 clones in the sample; roughly 80% occur only once, and around 5.3% lies in the top ten. Time point of the sample: recipient sample about 28 days before transplant, after cytoreduction. Recipient blood drawn about 28 days pretransplant and days 30, 100, 180 after. Comments on this clone: Its antigen is still unknown.

Study-level results: After transplant, recipient diversity fell while pathologically expanded clonotypes grew through day 180. Broader posttransplant TCR repertoire diversity was predicted by graft donor and pretransplant recipient Inverse Simpson Index values.

The sequenced sample was peripheral blood mononuclear cells, obtained before stem cell transplant. This TCR derives from a man between 60 and 70 years old with myelodysplastic syndrome. Some clones in this sample may be carry-over from other donors' samples.

CDR3 nucleotides: TGCGCCAGCGGAAGGACTGACGCTCCCTACGAGCAGTACTTC. Its protein is CASGRTDAPYEQYF. The chain joins TRBV5-1 to TRBJ2-7; a weak D match, TRBD2 (5 bases). The CDR3 contains 14 residues. Germline-derived CDR1 and CDR2 are SGHRS and YFSETQ. The V end was cut by 7 bases, the J end by 2 bases, with 16 bases between.